This T cell receptor beta chain originates from a study of blood T cells in healthy people across ages. Broader study findings: Changes seen in expanded clonotypes were possibly confounded by donor CMV status left unknown.

Worth noting for this clonotype: What it binds is not known.

This CDR3 spans 16 amino acids. Trimming cost V 4 bases and J 1 base; bases outside gene matches: 9. The authors ran a second PCR of 7 to 11 cycles using a sample-barcoded 5' primer and a J-beta primer mix. TCRdb independently ran MiXCR on the 5' RACE reads; one entry per CDR3 protein. In the table there are around 800,000 distinct CDR3 sequences, under 30% of which are singletons. These data also featured in a second study, about T cells of mothers and their children.

J is TRBJ2-5 and V is TRBV12-3 or TRBV12-4, with 7 nucleotides matching TRBD1. The sequence came from a boy aged 10-17 years in good health. Material for sequencing was blood. This CDR3 is CASSSTGAAPQETQYF. The DNA of the CDR3 is TGTGCCAGCAGTTCAACAGGGGCCGCACCCCAAGAGACCCAGTACTTC.